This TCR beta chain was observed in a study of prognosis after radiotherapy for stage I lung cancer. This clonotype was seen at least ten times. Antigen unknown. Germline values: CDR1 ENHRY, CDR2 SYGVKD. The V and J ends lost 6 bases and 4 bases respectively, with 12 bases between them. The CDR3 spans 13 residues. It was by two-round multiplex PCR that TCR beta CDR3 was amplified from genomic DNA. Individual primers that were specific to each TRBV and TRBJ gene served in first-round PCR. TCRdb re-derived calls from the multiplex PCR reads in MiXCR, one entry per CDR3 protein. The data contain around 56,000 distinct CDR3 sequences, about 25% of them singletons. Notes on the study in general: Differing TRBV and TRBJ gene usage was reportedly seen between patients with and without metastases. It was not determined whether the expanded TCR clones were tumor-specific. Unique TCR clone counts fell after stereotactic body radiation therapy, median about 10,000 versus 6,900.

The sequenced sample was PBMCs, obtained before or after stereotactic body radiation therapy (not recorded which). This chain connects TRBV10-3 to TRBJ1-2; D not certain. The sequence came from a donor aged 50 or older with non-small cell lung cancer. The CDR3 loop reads CAIRKDLSYGYTF. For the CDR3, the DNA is TGTGCCATCAGGAAGGATCTCAGCTATGGCTACACCTTC.